A single sample is the source of the 29 T cell receptor beta chains below, sequenced in a study of T cell responses to AZD1222 COVID-19 vaccine. TCRdb keeps only in-frame clones here, not all; method: immunoSEQ multiplex PCR. The sample carries about 78,000 clones, approximately 91% recorded once. The material sequenced was peripheral blood, taken on day 0 of MenACWY control vaccination. These receptors were obtained from an adult in good health.

Here the CDR3 reads CASSSRDEAFF. In nucleotides, the CDR3 is TGTGCCAGCAGCTCCCGGGATGAAGCTTTCTTT. The genes are TRBV5-5 and TRBJ1-1, with unresolved D. The CDR3 contains 11 residues. Between the trimmed V and J ends, which lost 3 bases and 7 bases, there was a span of 7 bases. Germline V gene data show CDR1 as SGHKS and CDR2 as YYEKEE (reference sequence).

This clone has only a few counts. The chain carries TRBV7-9 and TRBJ1-2; 7 bases are shared with TRBD1. The CDR3 totals 15 residues. The germline gives CDR1 SEHNR, CDR2 FQNEAQ (reference sequence). The V segment lost 4 bases and the J segment 1 base; nucleotides outside the gene matches: 6. Here the CDR3 DNA reads TGTGCCAGCAGCTACCCCGGGACAGTTAACTATGGCTACACCTTC. This codes for CASSYPGTVNYGYTF.

Details on this clone: A read error may produce the germline difference seen at one junction end. The chain links TRBV6-1 to TRBJ1-2; 8 bases align to TRBD1. This CDR3 has 14 residues. Germline V gives CDR1 MNHNS, CDR2 SASEGT. The CDR3 here is CASREGRGLLGYTF. CDR3 DNA sequence: TGTGCCAGCAGAGAAGGCAGGGGGCTCTTAGGCTACACCTTC.

The chain links TRBV6-5 to TRBJ1-1; 7 positions match TRBD1. Germline CDR1 MNHEY, CDR2 SVGAGI. Trimming removed 0 bases from V and 1 base from J; junction bases left unmatched: 2. CDR3 length equals 15 residues. CDR3 protein: CASSYSWTGNTEAFF. CDR3 DNA sequence: TGTGCCAGCAGTTACTCGTGGACAGGGAACACTGAAGCTTTCTTT.

The gene calls are TRBV5-8 and TRBJ2-1; 8 bases are a match to TRBD1. V lost 7 bases and J lost 0; bases outside the gene matches: 9. This CDR3 contains 16 residues. Germline CDR1 and CDR2: SGHTS and YDEGEE. Here the CDR3 DNA reads TGTGCCAGCTCCGCCGGGACAGGTTACTCCTACAATGAGCAGTTCTTC. Its protein product is CASSAGTGYSYNEQFF. Full variable domain (outside the CDR3, taken from reference TRBV5-8 and TRBJ2-1): EAGVTQSPTHLIKTRGQQATLRCSPISGHTSVYWYQQALGLGLQFLLWYDEGEERNRGNFPPRFSGRQFPNYSSELNVNALELEDSALYLCASSAGTGYSYNEQFFGPGTRLTVL.

This clone was seen ten or more times. This rearrangement joins TRBV7-8 to TRBJ1-4; D is uncertain. The ends were cut back, 2 bases at V and 7 bases at J, with 11 bases in the middle. Germline CDR1 reads SGHVS; CDR2 reads FQNEAQ. The CDR3 totals 14 residues. CDR3: CASSLRVEGEKLFF. The CDR3 bases are TGTGCCAGCAGCTTACGGGTGGAGGGTGAAAAACTGTTTTTT. The whole variable domain, filled in from reference TRBV7-8 and TRBJ1-4, reads GAGVSQSPRYKVAKRGQDVALRCDPISGHVSLFWYQQALGQGPEFLTYFQNEAQLDKSGLPSDRFFAERPEGSVSTLKIQRTQQEDSAVYLCASSLRVEGEKLFFGSGTQLSVL.

The rearrangement joins TRBV19 to TRBJ1-6; unclear D gene. V was cut by 10 bases and J by 4 bases, with 11 bases left in between. This CDR3 contains 13 residues. CDR1 LNHDA and CDR2 SQIVND come from the germline V gene (reference sequence). The CDR3 coding sequence is TGTGCCACCAACGGGATATATAATTCACCCCTCCACTTT. As protein: CATNGIYNSPLHF. Using reference TRBV19 and TRBJ1-6 for the parts outside the CDR3, the full variable domain is DGGITQSPKYLFRKEGQNVTLSCEQNLNHDAMYWYRQDPGQGLRLIYYSQIVNDFQKGDIAEGYSVSREKKESFPLTVTSAQKNPTAFYLCATNGIYNSPLHFGNGTRLTVT.

The gene calls are TRBV19 and TRBJ1-2, with D tentatively TRBD1 (5 bases). This CDR3 spans 17 amino acids. The ends were cut back, 5 bases at V and 7 bases at J, with 26 bases in the middle. Germline V gives CDR1 LNHDA, CDR2 SQIVND (reference sequence). This CDR3 is CASSPRRGAERNFGYTF. In nucleotides, the CDR3 is TGTGCCAGTAGTCCCCGGAGAGGGGCGGAGAGAAATTTTGGCTACACCTTC.

This chain links TRBV24-1 with TRBJ2-1; tentatively, D is TRBD1 (5 bases). The CDR3 length is 13 residues. Germline loops: CDR1 KGHDR, CDR2 SFDVKD. V lost 4 bases and J lost 7, with 10 bases in between. CDR3 sequence: CATSEQGRNEQFF. The CDR3 nucleotides are TGTGCCACCAGTGAGCAGGGAAGGAATGAGCAGTTCTTC.

The V gene is TRBV6-5, the J gene TRBJ2-7; D not certain. The ends were cut back, 6 bases at V and 6 bases at J, with 12 bases in the middle. The CDR3 contains 12 residues. CDR1 is MNHEY and CDR2 is SVGAGI in the germline V gene. CDR3 coding DNA: TGTGCCAGCAGCTACCTGATGGGCGAGCAGTACTTC. The encoded protein is CASSYLMGEQYF.

The V and J genes are TRBV7-9 and TRBJ2-6; 7 nucleotides align to TRBD1. Germline lookup yields CDR1 SEHNR and CDR2 FQNEAQ (reference sequence). V was pared by 0 bases and J by 0 bases, with 2 bases of the junction left unmatched. The CDR3 has 17 amino acids. CDR3 residues: CASSLAGQISGANVLTF. In DNA, the CDR3 is TGTGCCAGCAGCTTAGCGGGACAGATCTCTGGGGCCAACGTCCTGACTTTC.

The chain uses TRBV7-2 and TRBJ2-3; D uncertain. Germline assignment: CDR1 SGHTA and CDR2 FQGNSA. The V gene lost 1 base and the J gene lost 0 bases, with 5 bases spanning the gap. The CDR3 length is 14 residues. Here the CDR3 DNA reads TGTGCCAGCAGCTTAGGTTCGAGCACAGATACGCAGTATTTT. It codes for CASSLGSSTDTQYF.

V is TRBV27 and J is TRBJ1-1; 7 positions agree with TRBD1. The J segment lost 5 bases and the V segment lost 2 bases, leaving 2 bases of the junction unmatched. Germline V gene lookup returns CDR1 MNHEY and CDR2 SMNVEV (reference sequence). The CDR3 has 13 amino acids. The CDR3: CASSLAGGTEAFF. The DNA for the CDR3 is TGTGCCAGCAGTTTAGCAGGGGGTACTGAAGCTTTCTTT.

The CDR3 DNA reads as TGTGCCAGCAGTTCCGGGATGAACACTGAAGCTTTCTTT. This codes for CASSSGMNTEAFF. The chain employs TRBV6-5 and TRBJ1-1, with D unresolved. This CDR3 is 13 amino acids long. The V gene lost 4 bases and the J gene lost 0 bases, with 6 bases spanning the gap. The germline V gene has CDR1 MNHEY and CDR2 SVGAGI.

Worth noting for this clone: The junction departs from the called germline gene at one end, perhaps through a read error. The DNA of the CDR3 is TGCGCCAGCAACTCAGGGGTGAATACTGAAGCTTTCTTT. It encodes CASNSGVNTEAFF. The chain is built from TRBV4-1 and TRBJ1-1; D might be TRBD1 (6 bases). The germline V gene has CDR1 MGHRA and CDR2 YSYEKL. The CDR3 totals 13 residues.

This chain joins TRBV19 and TRBJ1-2; D unresolved. The ends were cut back, 1 base at V and 6 bases at J, with 15 bases in the middle. The CDR3 has 15 residues. Germline V CDR1 and CDR2: LNHDA, SQIVND (reference sequence). The DNA for the CDR3 is TGTGCCAGTAGTATAGGCGCCCGGACTTCCAATGGCTACACCTTC. This sequence encodes CASSIGARTSNGYTF.

This chain uses TRBV5-4 with TRBJ1-1, with TRBD1 identical over 7 bases. Losses at the gene ends were 4 bases for V and 1 base for J; bases not matched to a gene: 7. Germline CDR1 reads SGHNT; CDR2 reads YYREEE (reference sequence). The CDR3 runs to 15 residues. This chain's CDR3 is CASSTAGTANTEAFF. The CDR3 DNA is TGTGCCAGCAGCACGGCCGGGACAGCGAACACTGAAGCTTTCTTT.

The chain couples TRBV5-6 to TRBJ2-4; tentatively, D is TRBD1 (5 bases). The V end was cut by 4 bases, the J end by 3 bases, with 8 bases between. The CDR3 covers 13 residues. Germline CDR1 and CDR2: SGHDT and YYEEEE. Here the CDR3 reads CASSMTVKNIQYF. The CDR3 region has the DNA TGTGCCAGCAGCATGACAGTCAAAAACATTCAGTACTTC.

DNA of the CDR3: TGTGCCAGCTCACCACCGGGGGGGGCCCAGCCCCAGCATTTT. It encodes CASSPPGGAQPQHF. This chain uses TRBV18 with TRBJ1-5, with a weak D call TRBD1 (6 bases). The V and J ends lost 0 bases and 7 bases respectively, with 10 bases between them. CDR3 size: 14 residues. Germline V CDR1 and CDR2: KGHSH, LQKENI.

The genes are TRBV19 and TRBJ1-5; D is uncertain. Trimming stripped 7 bases from V and 4 bases from J, with 17 bases between. CDR1 and CDR2 from the germline V gene are LNHDA and SQIVND (reference sequence). This CDR3 is 15 amino acids long. CDR3 protein: CASNLATLGNQPQHF. Here the CDR3 DNA reads TGTGCCAGTAACCTCGCGACCCTAGGGAATCAGCCCCAGCATTTT.

The J gene is TRBJ1-1, the V gene TRBV19, with D unresolved. In germline, CDR1 is LNHDA, CDR2 SQIVND (reference sequence). This CDR3 has 12 residues. Trimming removed 7 bases from V and 1 base from J, with 7 bases in between. CDR3 residues: CASKDPNTEAFF. The CDR3 bases are TGTGCCAGTAAGGACCCGAACACTGAAGCTTTCTTT.

This clone came up a few times. The chain combines TRBV5-1 with TRBJ1-1, with no clear D. V lost 0 bases to trimming and J lost 4 bases, with 10 bases between them. This CDR3 spans 14 amino acids. Looked up from germline, CDR1 is SGHRS and CDR2 is YFSETQ. CDR3 nucleotides: TGCGCCAGCAGCTTGGCCGGAGGGTTCACTGAAGCTTTCTTT. As protein: CASSLAGGFTEAFF.

In its sample, this clone was seen a few times. This chain uses TRBV14 with TRBJ1-2, with D possibly being TRBD1 (5 bases). The CDR3 consists of 15 residues. The ends were cut back, 4 bases at V and 4 bases at J, with 16 bases in the middle. Germline CDR1 SGHDN, CDR2 FVKESK. DNA of the CDR3: TGTGCCAGCAGCCCGCCCTCAGGGTGGGCCTATGGCTACACCTTC. It translates to CASSPPSGWAYGYTF.

The chain links TRBV9 to TRBJ2-1; perhaps D is TRBD1 or TRBD2 (5 bases each). V was shortened by 3 bases and J by 7 bases, with 8 bases between the two germline ends. Germline CDR1 and CDR2: SGDLS and YYNGEE. The CDR3 covers 12 residues. The CDR3 DNA is TGTGCCAGCAGCGCGTGGGGGAATGAGCAGTTCTTC. Protein sequence: CASSAWGNEQFF.

The chain combines TRBV4-3 with TRBJ2-3, with 8 bases matching TRBD1. The J segment lost 5 bases and the V segment lost 9 bases, leaving 7 bases of the junction unmatched. CDR3 length: 13 residues. Germline loops: CDR1 LGHNA, CDR2 YSLEER. The CDR3 coding sequence is TGCGCCAGTTCCATGGGACAGGAAGATACGCAGTATTTT. It translates to CASSMGQEDTQYF.

The chain is built from TRBV7-8 and TRBJ2-7; D gene uncertain. The CDR3 extends over 11 amino acids. The germline gives CDR1 SGHVS, CDR2 FQNEAQ. Between the trimmed V and J ends, which lost 5 bases and 4 bases, there was a span of 6 bases. The CDR3 DNA reads as TGTGCCAGCAGCCAAGAATACGAGCAGTACTTC. It codes for CASSQEYEQYF.

The gene calls are TRBV2 and TRBJ1-1, with D uncertain. The CDR3 totals 12 residues. Germline values: CDR1 SNHLY, CDR2 FYNNEI. Trimming took off 6 bases at V and 7 bases at J, with 12 bases between the two ends. CDR3 region: CASRTYQVEAFF. DNA of the CDR3: TGTGCCAGCAGAACTTATCAGGTTGAAGCTTTCTTT.

This chain joins TRBV19 and TRBJ1-5; D is ambiguous. Germline V CDR1 and CDR2: LNHDA, SQIVND (reference sequence). Trimming stripped 7 bases from V and 3 bases from J, with 7 bases between. The CDR3 loop spans 12 amino acids. CDR3 loop: CASNLVNQPQHF. In DNA, the CDR3 is TGTGCCAGTAACTTGGTCAATCAGCCCCAGCATTTT.

This clone was detected only once. CDR3 bases: TGTGCCAGCAGCTTGGCCGAAAGCTACACCTTC. Residues: CASSLAESYTF. The genes are TRBV5-6 and TRBJ1-2, with D unresolved. The CDR3 contains 11 residues. CDR1 SGHDT and CDR2 YYEEEE come from the germline V gene. Between the trimmed V and J ends, which lost 0 bases and 9 bases, there was a span of 6 bases. Based on the CDR3 plus reference TRBV5-6 and TRBJ1-2, the full variable domain is DAGVTQSPTHLIKTRGQQVTLRCSPKSGHDTVSWYQQALGQGPQFIFQYYEEEERQRGNFPDRFSGHQFPNYSSELNVNALLLGDSALYLCASSLAESYTFGSGTRLTVV.